The present T cell receptor beta chain was sequenced within a study of cytomegalovirus exposure and HLA in healthy donors. Looking at the study overall: Assignment to the Caucasian-associated ancestry cluster applied to more than 75% of the approximately 400 genotyped donors.

Germline V CDR1 and CDR2: MNHEY, SVGAGI. This CDR3 region has 16 residues. V dropped 0 bases and J dropped 9; count of bases not matched to a gene: 7. Primers for the PCR totalled 60 Vbeta and 13 Jbeta. Here immunoSEQ multiplex PCR was the method, and the copy in TCRdb shows in-frame clones only, minus some. This table has 80,000 or so clones, just over 75% appearing once. Points from the study as a whole: Accurate HLA-A and HLA-B prediction from TCR beta sequences was reported for most subjects. Overall, around 160 TCR beta chains were annotated as cytomegalovirus-associated. Later analysis found that TCR beta chains associated with HLA were more clonally expanded than other, equally common chains.

A note on this clone: Its antigen is undetermined.

The receptor was isolated from a man between 45 and 60 years old in good health and CMV-seropositive. The chain joins TRBV6-5 to TRBJ2-1; 11 positions match TRBD2. The sequenced sample consisted of PBMCs. The CDR3 region has the DNA TGTGCCAGCAGTTACTCGACGACTAGCGGGATTGGTGAGCAGTTCTTC. Translating it yields CASSYSTTSGIGEQFF.